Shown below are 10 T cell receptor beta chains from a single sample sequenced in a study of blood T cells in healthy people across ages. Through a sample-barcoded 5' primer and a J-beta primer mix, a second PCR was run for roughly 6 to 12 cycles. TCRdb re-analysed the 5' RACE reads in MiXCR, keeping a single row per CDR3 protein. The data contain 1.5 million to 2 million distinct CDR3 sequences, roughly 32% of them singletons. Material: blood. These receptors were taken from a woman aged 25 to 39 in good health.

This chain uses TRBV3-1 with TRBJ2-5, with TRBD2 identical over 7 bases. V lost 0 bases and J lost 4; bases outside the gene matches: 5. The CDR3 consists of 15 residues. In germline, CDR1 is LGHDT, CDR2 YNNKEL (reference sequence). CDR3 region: CASSQETLAVETQYF. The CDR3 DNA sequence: TGTGCCAGCAGCCAAGAAACGCTAGCGGTAGAGACCCAGTACTTC.

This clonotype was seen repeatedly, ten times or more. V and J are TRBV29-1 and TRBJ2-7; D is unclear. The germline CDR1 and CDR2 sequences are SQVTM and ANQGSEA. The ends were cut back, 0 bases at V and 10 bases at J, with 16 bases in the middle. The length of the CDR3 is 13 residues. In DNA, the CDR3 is TGCAGCGTTGAAGACGCCAGCAGCCTTGTTCAGTACTTC. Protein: CSVEDASSLVQYF.

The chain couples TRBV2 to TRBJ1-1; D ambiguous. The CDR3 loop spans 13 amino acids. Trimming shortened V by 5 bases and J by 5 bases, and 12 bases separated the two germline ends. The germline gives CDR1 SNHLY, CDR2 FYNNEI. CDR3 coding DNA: TGTGCCAGCAGTCAGGAGGATGAAACTGAAGCTTTCTTT. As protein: CASSQEDETEAFF. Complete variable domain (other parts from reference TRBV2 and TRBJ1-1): EPEVTQTPSHQVTQMGQEVILRCVPISNHLYFYWYRQILGQKVEFLVSFYNNEISEKSEIFDDQFSVERPDGSNFTLKIRSTKLEDSAMYFCASSQEDETEAFFGQGTRLTVV.

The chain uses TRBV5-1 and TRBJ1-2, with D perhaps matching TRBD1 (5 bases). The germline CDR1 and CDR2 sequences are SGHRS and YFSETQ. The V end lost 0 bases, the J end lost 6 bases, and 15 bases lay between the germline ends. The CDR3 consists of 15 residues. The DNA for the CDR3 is TGCGCCAGCAGCTTGGCCTGGGGCGGAGGGAATGGCTACACCTTC. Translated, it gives CASSLAWGGGNGYTF.

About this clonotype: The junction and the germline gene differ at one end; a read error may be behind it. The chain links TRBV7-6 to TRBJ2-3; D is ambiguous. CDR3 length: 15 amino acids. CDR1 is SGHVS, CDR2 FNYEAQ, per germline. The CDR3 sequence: CASSLVPTSTDMQYF. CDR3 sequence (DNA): TGTGCCAGCAGCTTAGTCCCTACGAGCACAGATATGCAGTATTTT.

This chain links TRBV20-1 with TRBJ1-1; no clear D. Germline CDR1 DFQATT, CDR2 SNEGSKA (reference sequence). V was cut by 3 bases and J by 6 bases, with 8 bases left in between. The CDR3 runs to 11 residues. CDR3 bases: TGCAGTGCTAGCAGTTGGCCTGAAGCTTTCTTT. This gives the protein CSASSWPEAFF.

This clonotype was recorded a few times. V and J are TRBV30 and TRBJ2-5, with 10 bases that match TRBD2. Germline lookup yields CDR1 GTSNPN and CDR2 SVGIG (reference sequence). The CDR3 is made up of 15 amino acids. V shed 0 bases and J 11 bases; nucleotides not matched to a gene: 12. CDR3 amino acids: CAWSVPSGSFGEQYF. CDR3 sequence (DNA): TGTGCCTGGAGTGTACCTAGCGGGAGCTTTGGGGAGCAGTACTTC.

The CDR3 nucleotides read TGCAGTGCCTCCTGGACTGGGAACACTGAAGCTTTCTTT. Translating it yields CSASWTGNTEAFF. The rearrangement links TRBV20-1 to TRBJ1-1, with unresolved D. In germline, CDR1 is DFQATT, CDR2 SNEGSKA (reference sequence). The CDR3 contains 13 residues. V lost 6 bases and J 1 base, leaving 12 bases between the germline ends.

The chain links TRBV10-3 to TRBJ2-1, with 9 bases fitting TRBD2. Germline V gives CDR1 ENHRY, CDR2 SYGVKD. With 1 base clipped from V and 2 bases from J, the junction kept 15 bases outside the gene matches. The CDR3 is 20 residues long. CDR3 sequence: CAISELVTSGYQQPYNEQFF. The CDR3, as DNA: TGTGCCATCAGTGAGTTAGTGACTAGCGGTTACCAACAGCCCTACAATGAGCAGTTCTTC.

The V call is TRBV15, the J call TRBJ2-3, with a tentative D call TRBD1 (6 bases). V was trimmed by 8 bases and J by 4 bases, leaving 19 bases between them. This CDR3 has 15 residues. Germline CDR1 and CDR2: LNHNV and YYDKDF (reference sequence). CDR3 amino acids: CATRKTGRISDTQYF. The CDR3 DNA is TGTGCCACCCGAAAAACAGGGCGGATCTCAGATACGCAGTATTTT.